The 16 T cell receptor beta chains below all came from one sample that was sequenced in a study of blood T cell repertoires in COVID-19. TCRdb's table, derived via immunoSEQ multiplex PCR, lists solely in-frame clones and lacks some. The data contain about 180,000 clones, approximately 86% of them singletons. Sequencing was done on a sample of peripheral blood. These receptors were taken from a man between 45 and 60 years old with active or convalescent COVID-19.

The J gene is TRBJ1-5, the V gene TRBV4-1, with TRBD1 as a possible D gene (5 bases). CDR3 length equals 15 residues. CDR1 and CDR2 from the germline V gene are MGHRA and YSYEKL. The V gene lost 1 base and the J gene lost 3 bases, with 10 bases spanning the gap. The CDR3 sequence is CASSQGQGVNQPQHF. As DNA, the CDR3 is TGCGCCAGCAGCCAAGGGCAGGGCGTCAATCAGCCCCAGCATTTT.

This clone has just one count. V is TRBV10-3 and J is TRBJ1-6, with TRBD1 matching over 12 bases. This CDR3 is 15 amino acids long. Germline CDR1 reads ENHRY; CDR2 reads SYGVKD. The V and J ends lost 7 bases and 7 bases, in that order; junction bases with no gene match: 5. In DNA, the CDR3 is TGTGCCATCACGTCGGGACAGGGGGCCAATTCACCCCTCCACTTT. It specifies CAITSGQGANSPLHF.

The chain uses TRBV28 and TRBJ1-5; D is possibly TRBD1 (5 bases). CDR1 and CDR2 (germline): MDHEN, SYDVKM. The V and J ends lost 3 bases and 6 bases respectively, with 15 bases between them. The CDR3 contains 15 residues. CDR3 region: CASSFFDQRGQPQHF. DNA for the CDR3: TGTGCCAGCAGTTTTTTTGACCAAAGGGGTCAGCCCCAGCATTTT.

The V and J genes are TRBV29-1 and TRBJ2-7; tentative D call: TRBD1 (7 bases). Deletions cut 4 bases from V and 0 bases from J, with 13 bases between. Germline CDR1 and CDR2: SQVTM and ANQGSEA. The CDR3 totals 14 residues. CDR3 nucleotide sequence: TGCAGCGTTGTCGGCGGGGACAGCTCCTACGAGCAGTACTTC. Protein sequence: CSVVGGDSSYEQYF.

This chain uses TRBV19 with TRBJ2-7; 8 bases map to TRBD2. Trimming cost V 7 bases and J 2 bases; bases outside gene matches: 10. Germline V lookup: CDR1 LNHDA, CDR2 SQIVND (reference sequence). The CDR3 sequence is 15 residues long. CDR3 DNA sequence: TGTGCCAGTACCCCCGGGGGGGCAGAAGCCTACGAGCAGTACTTC. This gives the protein CASTPGGAEAYEQYF.

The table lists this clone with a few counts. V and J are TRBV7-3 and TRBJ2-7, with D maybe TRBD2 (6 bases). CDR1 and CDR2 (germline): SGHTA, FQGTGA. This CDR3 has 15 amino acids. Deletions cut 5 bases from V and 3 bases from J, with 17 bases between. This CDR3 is CASSEGTQNLYEQYF. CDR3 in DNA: TGTGCCAGCAGCGAAGGGACTCAAAACCTCTACGAGCAGTACTTC.

The CDR3 region has the DNA TGTGCCAGCAGTTTTTTAGGGGACAATGAGCAGTTCTTC. Translated, it gives CASSFLGDNEQFF. This chain links TRBV27 with TRBJ2-1; a possible D gene is TRBD1 (5 bases). The length of the CDR3 is 13 residues. CDR1 is MNHEY, CDR2 SMNVEV, per germline (reference sequence). V lost 3 bases, J lost 5 bases, and 8 bases lay in between.

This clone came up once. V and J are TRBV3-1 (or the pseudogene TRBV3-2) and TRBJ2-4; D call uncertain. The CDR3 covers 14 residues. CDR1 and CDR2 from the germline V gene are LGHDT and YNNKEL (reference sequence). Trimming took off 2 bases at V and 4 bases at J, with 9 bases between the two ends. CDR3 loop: CASSQIHAKNIQYF. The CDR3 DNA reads TGTGCCAGCAGCCAAATACACGCTAAAAACATTCAGTACTTC.

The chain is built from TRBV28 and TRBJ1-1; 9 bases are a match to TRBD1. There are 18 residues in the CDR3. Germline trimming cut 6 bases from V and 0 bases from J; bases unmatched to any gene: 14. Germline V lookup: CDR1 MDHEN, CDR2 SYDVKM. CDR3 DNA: TGTGCCAGCAGCCTCCCGGGGACAGGGCAGGCAATGAACACTGAAGCTTTCTTT. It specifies CASSLPGTGQAMNTEAFF.

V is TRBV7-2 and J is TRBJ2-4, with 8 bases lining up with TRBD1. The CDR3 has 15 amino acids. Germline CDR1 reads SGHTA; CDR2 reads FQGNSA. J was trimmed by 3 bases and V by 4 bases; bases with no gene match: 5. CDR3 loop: CASSSPGGFKNIQYF. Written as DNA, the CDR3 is TGTGCCAGCAGCTCCCCAGGGGGCTTCAAAAACATTCAGTACTTC.

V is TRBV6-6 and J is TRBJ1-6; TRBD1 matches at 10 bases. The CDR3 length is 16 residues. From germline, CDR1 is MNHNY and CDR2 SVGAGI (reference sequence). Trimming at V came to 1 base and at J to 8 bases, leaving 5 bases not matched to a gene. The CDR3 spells CASSYLTGGRYSPLHF. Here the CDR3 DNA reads TGTGCCAGCAGTTACTTGACAGGGGGCAGGTATTCACCCCTCCACTTT.

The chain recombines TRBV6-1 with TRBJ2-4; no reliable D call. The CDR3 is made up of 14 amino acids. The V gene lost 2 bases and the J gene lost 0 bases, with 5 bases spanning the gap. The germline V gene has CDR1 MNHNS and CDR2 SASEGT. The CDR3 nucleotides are TGTGCCAGCAGTGAACAGGCAGCCAAAAACATTCAGTACTTC. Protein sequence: CASSEQAAKNIQYF.

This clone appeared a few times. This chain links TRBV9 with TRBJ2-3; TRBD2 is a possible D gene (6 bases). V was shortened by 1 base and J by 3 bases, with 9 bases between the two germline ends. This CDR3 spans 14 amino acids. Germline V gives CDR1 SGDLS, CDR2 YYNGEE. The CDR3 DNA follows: TGTGCCAGCAGCGTACGGGACTTGACAGATACGCAGTATTTT. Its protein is CASSVRDLTDTQYF.

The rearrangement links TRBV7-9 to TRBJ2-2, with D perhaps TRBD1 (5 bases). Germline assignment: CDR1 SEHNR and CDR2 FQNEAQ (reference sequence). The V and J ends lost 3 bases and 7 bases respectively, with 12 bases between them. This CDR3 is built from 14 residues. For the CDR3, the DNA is TGTGCCAGCAGCTTCCAGGGCCGTGGCGGGGAGCTGTTTTTT. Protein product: CASSFQGRGGELFF. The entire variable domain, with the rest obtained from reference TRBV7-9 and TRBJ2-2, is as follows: DTGVSQNPRHKITKRGQNVTFRCDPISEHNRLYWYRQTLGQGPEFLTYFQNEAQLEKSRLLSDRFSAERPKGSFSTLEIQRTEQGDSAMYLCASSFQGRGGELFFGEGSRLTVL.

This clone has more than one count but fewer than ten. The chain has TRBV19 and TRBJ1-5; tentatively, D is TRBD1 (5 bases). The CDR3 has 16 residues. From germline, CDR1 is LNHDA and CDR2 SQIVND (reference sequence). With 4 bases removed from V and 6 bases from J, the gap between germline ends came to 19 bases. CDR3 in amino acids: CASSTPRGGDIQPQHF. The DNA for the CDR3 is TGTGCCAGTAGTACCCCTCGTGGGGGGGATATTCAGCCCCAGCATTTT.

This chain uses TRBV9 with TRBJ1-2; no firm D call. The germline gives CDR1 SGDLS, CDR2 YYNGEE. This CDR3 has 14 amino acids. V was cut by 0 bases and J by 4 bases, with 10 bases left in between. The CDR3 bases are TGTGCCAGCAGCGTAGAACCAGCGCCCTATGGCTACACCTTC. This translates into CASSVEPAPYGYTF. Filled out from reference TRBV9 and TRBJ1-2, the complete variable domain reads DSGVTQTPKHLITATGQRVTLRCSPRSGDLSVYWYQQSLDQGLQFLIQYYNGEERAKGNILERFSAQQFPDLHSELNLSSLELGDSALYFCASSVEPAPYGYTFGSGTRLTVV.